This record looks at one T cell receptor (beta chain) sequence and its context. The data are from a study of shared clonotypes between healthy human individuals. Repertoires were generated with immunoSEQ multiplex PCR, while TCRdb's copy carries only in-frame clones and drops some. The sample includes about 460,000 clones, roughly three quarters of them seen just once. This sequence was found in a woman aged 35 to 49 in good health. Some clones in this sample may be carry-over from other donors' samples. The specimen sequenced was PBMCs.

The CDR3: CASSSGAGYTF. The CDR3 DNA follows: TGTGCCAGCAGCTCAGGGGCTGGCTACACCTTC. The J gene is TRBJ1-2, the V gene TRBV5-6, with D possibly matching TRBD1 (6 bases). The CDR3 is 11 residues long. Between the trimmed V and J ends, which lost 3 bases and 7 bases, there was a span of 7 bases. CDR1 SGHDT and CDR2 YYEEEE come from the germline V gene.